This T cell receptor (beta chain) comes out of a study of T cells in Graves' hyperthyroidism and ophthalmopathy. Study-wide results and limits: For ophthalmopathy, model prediction preceded onset by a median roughly 6.5 months. The blood repertoire included most of the expanded thyroid clonotypes above 0.001.

Fresh peripheral blood, approximately 9.1 ml, was the source of the PBMCs. Trimming at V came to 2 bases and at J to 4 bases, leaving 8 bases not matched to a gene. The CDR3 spans 15 residues. In germline, CDR1 is MNHEY, CDR2 SMNVEV (reference sequence). At least ten counts were recorded for this clonotype. Its antigen is unknown. RNA transcripts gave rise to amplified TCR beta CDR3 regions. TCR CDR3 regions were first amplified by RT-PCR with HTBI primers. A single record per CDR3 protein comes from TCRdb applying MiXCR to the multiplex PCR reads. The repertoire consists of roughly 740,000 distinct CDR3 sequences, with roughly 15% occurring once and the leading ten covering around 8.1%.

Sequencing input: blood. The chain combines TRBV27 with TRBJ2-7, with TRBD2 matching over 7 bases. The sequence was obtained from a man in his late teens or twenties with Graves' hyperthyroidism. This chain's CDR3 is CASSLTQGGWYEQYF. The CDR3 DNA follows: TGTGCCAGCAGTTTAACCCAGGGAGGGTGGTACGAGCAGTACTTC.